The clone carrying this T cell receptor beta chain appeared many times. Its target is unknown. These data come from a study of human T cells and chemical hapten exposure. Regarding the study as a whole: Expanded TCRs produced significantly more large CDR3 similarity clusters than controls did.

Noted time point: patch test 1, 2 weeks after DPC sensitization. Described treatment: therapeutic diphenylcyclopropenone sensitization with weekly scalp DPC. The V and J ends lost 5 bases and 0 bases respectively, with 11 bases between them. CDR1 DFQATT and CDR2 SNEGSKA come from the germline V gene (reference sequence). This CDR3 region has 14 residues. MiXCR, run by TCRdb on the RACE reads, gives a single entry per CDR3 protein. This table holds approximately 400,000 distinct CDR3 sequences, nearly 5% found once. The clonotype originates from a woman between 50 and 59 years old with alopecia areata. Some clones in this sample may be carry-over from other donors' samples. This specimen consisted of whole blood, obtained in connection with sensitization to the hapten diphenylcyclopropenone (DPC). The rearrangement uses TRBV20-1 and TRBJ2-4; D possibly corresponds to TRBD2 (6 bases). This CDR3 is CSAAGILAKNIQYF. The CDR3 bases are TGCAGTGCTGCGGGGATCCTAGCCAAAAACATTCAGTACTTC.